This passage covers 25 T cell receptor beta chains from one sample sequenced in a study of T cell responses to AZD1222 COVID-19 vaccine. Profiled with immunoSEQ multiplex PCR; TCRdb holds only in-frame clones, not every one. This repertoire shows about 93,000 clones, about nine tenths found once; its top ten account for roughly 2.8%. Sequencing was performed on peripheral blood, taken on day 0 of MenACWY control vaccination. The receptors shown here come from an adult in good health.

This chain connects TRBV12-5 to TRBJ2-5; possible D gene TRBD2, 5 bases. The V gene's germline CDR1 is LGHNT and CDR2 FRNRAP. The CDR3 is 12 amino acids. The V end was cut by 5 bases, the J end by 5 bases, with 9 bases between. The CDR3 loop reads CASGDPGETQYF. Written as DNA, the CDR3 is TGTGCTAGTGGTGATCCGGGGGAGACCCAGTACTTC.

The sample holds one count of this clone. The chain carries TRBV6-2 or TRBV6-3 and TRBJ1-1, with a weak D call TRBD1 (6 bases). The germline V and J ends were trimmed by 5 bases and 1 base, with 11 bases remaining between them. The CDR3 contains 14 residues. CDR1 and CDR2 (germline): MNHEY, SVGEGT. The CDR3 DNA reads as TGTGCCAGCAGTCGACAGGTACCGAACACTGAAGCTTTCTTT. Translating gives CASSRQVPNTEAFF.

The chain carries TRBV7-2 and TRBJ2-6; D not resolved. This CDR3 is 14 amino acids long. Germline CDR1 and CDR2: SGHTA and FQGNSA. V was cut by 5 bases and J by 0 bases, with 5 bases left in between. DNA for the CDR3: TGTGCCAGCAGCCAGTCCTCTGGGGCCAACGTCCTGACTTTC. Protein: CASSQSSGANVLTF.

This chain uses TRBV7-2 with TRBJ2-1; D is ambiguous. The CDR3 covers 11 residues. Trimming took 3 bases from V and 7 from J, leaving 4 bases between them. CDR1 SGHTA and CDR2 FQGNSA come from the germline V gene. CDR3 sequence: CASSLRNEQFF. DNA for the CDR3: TGTGCCAGCAGCTTGCGAAATGAGCAGTTCTTC.

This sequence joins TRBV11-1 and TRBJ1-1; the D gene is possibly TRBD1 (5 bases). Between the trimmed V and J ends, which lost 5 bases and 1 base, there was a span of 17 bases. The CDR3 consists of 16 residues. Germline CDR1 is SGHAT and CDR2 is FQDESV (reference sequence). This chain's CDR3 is CASSRLRGSRNTEAFF. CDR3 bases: TGTGCCAGCAGCCGACTGAGGGGAAGTAGGAACACTGAAGCTTTCTTT.

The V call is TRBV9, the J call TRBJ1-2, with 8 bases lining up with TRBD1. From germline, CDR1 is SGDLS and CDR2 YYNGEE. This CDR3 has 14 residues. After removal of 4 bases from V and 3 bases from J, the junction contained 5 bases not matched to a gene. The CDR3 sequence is CASSPGGYYYGYTF. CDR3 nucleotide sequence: TGTGCCAGCAGCCCAGGGGGCTACTACTATGGCTACACCTTC.

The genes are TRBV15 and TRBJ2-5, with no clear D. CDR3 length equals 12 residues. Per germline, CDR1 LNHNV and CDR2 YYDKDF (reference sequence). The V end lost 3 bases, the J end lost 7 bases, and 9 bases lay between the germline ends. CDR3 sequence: CATSSSFTTQYF. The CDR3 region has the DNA TGTGCCACCAGCAGCAGTTTCACGACCCAGTACTTC.

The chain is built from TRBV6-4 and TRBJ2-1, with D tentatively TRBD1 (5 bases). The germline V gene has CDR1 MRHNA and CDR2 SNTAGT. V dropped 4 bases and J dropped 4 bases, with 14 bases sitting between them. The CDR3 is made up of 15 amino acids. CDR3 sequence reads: CASSAGPAGYNEQFF. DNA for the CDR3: TGTGCCAGCAGTGCCGGGCCAGCAGGGTACAATGAGCAGTTCTTC.

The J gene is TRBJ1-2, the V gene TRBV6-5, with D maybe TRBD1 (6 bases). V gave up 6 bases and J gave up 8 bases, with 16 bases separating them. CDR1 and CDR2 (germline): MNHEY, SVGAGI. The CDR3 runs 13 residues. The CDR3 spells CASRISGTYGYTF. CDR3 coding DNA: TGTGCCAGCAGGATTTCCGGGACATACGGCTACACCTTC.

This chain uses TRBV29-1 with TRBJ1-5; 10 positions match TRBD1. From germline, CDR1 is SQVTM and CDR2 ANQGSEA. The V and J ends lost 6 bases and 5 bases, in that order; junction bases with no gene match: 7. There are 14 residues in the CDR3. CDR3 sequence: CSVGPGTGDQPQHF. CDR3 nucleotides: TGCAGCGTCGGACCCGGGACAGGGGATCAGCCCCAGCATTTT.

This CDR3 is CASSSPGQAIGELFF. The DNA for the CDR3 is TGTGCCAGCAGTTCTCCGGGACAGGCGATCGGGGAGCTGTTTTTT. This chain connects TRBV28 to TRBJ2-2; 8 bases line up with TRBD1. Trimming cost V 4 bases and J 7 bases; bases outside gene matches: 8. CDR3 size: 15 residues. Looked up from germline, CDR1 is MDHEN and CDR2 is SYDVKM.

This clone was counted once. CDR3 in DNA: TGTGCCAGCAGTTACTCGGATACGCAGTATTTT. Its protein product is CASSYSDTQYF. The V and J genes are TRBV6-5 and TRBJ2-3; D is unclear. Trimming stripped 0 bases from V and 6 bases from J, with 1 base between. Per germline, CDR1 MNHEY and CDR2 SVGAGI. The CDR3 has 11 residues.

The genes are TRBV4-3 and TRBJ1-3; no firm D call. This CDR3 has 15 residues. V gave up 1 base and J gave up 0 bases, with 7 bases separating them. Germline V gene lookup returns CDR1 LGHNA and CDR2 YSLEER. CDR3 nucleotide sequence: TGCGCCAGCAGCCAAGCCGGCGGCTCTGGAAACACCATATATTTT. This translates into CASSQAGGSGNTIYF.

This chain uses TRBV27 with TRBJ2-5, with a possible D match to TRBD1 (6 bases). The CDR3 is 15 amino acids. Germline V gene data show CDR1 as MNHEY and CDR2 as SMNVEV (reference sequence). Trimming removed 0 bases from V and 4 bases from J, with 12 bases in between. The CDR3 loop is CASSLSGAQRETQYF. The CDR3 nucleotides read TGTGCCAGCAGTTTATCGGGGGCTCAAAGAGAGACCCAGTACTTC.

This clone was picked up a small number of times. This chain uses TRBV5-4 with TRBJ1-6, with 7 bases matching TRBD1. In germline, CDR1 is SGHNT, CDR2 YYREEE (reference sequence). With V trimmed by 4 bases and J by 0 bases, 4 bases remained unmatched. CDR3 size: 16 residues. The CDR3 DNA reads TGTGCCAGCAGCCCGACAGGGAGCTCCTATAATTCACCCCTCCACTTT. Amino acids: CASSPTGSSYNSPLHF.

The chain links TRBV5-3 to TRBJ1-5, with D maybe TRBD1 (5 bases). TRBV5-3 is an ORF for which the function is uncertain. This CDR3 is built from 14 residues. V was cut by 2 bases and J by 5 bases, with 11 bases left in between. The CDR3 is CARSFSAGDQPQHF. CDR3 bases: TGTGCCAGAAGCTTTTCGGCGGGGGATCAGCCCCAGCATTTT.

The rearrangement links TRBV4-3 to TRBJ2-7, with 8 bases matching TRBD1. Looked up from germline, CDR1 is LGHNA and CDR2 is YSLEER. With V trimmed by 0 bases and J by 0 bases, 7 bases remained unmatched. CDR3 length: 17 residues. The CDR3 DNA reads TGCGCCAGCAGCCAAGATCGGGGGCAGGGGGCCTCCTACGAGCAGTACTTC. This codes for CASSQDRGQGASYEQYF.

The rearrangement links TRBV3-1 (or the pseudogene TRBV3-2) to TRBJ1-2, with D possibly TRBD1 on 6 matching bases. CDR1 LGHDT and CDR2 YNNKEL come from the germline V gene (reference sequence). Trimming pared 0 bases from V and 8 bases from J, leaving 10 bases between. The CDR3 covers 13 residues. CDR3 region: CASSQEGGGGYTF. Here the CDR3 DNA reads TGTGCCAGCAGCCAAGAGGGCGGGGGCGGCTACACCTTC.

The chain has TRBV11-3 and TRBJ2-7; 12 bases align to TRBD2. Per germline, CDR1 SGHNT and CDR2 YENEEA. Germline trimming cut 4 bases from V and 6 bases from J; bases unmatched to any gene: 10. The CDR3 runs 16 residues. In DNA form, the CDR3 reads TGTGCCAGCAGCTCTAGCGGGGGGGCCGTTGTCTCCGAGCAGTACTTC. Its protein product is CASSSSGGAVVSEQYF.

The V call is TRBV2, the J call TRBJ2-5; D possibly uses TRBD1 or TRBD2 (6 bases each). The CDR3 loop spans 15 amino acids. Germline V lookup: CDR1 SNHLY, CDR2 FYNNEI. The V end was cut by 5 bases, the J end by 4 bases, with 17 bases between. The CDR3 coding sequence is TGTGCCAGCAGTTCCGGGGTAGGGGGGCGAGAGACCCAGTACTTC. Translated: CASSSGVGGRETQYF. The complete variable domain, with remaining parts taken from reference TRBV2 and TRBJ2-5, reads EPEVTQTPSHQVTQMGQEVILRCVPISNHLYFYWYRQILGQKVEFLVSFYNNEISEKSEIFDDQFSVERPDGSNFTLKIRSTKLEDSAMYFCASSSGVGGRETQYFGPGTRLLVL.

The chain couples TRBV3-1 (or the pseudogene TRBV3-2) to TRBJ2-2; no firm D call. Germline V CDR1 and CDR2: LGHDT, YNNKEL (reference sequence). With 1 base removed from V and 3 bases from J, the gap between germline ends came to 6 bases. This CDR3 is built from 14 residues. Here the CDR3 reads CASSQGFDTGELFF. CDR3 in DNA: TGTGCCAGCAGCCAAGGATTCGACACCGGGGAGCTGTTTTTT.

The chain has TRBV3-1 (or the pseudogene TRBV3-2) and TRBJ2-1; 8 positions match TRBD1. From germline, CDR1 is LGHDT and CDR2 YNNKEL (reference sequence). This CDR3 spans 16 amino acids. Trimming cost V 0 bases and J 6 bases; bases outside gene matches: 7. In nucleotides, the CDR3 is TGTGCCAGCAGCCAAGAAGGGCAGGGGGCTAGCAATGAGCAGTTCTTC. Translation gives CASSQEGQGASNEQFF.

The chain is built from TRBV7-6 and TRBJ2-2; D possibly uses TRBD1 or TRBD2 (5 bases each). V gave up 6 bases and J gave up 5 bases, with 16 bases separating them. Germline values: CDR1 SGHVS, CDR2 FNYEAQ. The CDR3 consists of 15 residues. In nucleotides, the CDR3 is TGTGCCAGCAGGGATGTGTGGGACCTGACCGGGGAGCTGTTTTTT. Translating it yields CASRDVWDLTGELFF. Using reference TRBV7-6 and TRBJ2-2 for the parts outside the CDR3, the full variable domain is GAGVSQSPRYKVTKRGQDVALRCDPISGHVSLYWYRQALGQGPEFLTYFNYEAQQDKSGLPNDRFSAERPEGSISTLTIQRTEQRDSAMYRCASRDVWDLTGELFFGEGSRLTVL.

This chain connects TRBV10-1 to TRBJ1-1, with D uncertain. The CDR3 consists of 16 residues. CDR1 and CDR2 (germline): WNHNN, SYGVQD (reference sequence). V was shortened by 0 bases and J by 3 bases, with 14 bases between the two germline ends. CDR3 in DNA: TGCGCCAGCAGTGAGTCCCATACAGTTATCGACACTGAAGCTTTCTTT. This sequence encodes CASSESHTVIDTEAFF.

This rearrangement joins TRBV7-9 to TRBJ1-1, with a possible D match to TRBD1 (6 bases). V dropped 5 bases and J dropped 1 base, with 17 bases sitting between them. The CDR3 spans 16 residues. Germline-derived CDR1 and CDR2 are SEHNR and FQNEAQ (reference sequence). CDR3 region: CASSPGVSRGNTEAFF. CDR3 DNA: TGTGCCAGCAGCCCCGGAGTGAGCAGGGGGAACACTGAAGCTTTCTTT.